This TCR beta chain originates from a study of human T cells and chemical hapten exposure. In the study overall: Alopecia areata, totalis and universalis patients, mostly female, were included.

Study observations and caveats: TCRs at a frequency above 1 in 1000 stayed unchanged with DPC sensitization.

Time point given: patch test 1, 2 weeks after DPC sensitization. Treatment given: therapeutic diphenylcyclopropenone sensitization with weekly scalp DPC. Suited to DPC and affected by alopecia, the donors ranged from 18 to 70 years old. A word on this clonotype: Its specificity is unknown.

The V end lost 8 bases, the J end lost 4 bases, and 14 bases lay between the germline ends. The CDR3 has 13 residues. Library construction involved attaching unique molecular identifiers to individual cDNA molecules, which allowed quantitative, reproducible TCR counting. TCRdb re-analysed the RACE reads in MiXCR, keeping a single row per CDR3 protein. The data show tens of thousands of distinct CDR3 sequences, over 9.5% seen once. The receptor comes from a middle-aged man with alopecia areata. Some clones in this sample may be carry-over from other donors' samples. The specimen was whole blood, collected in connection with sensitization to the hapten diphenylcyclopropenone (DPC). The rearrangement uses TRBV12-3 or TRBV12-4 and TRBJ1-2, with a weak D call TRBD1 (6 bases). The CDR3 nucleotides read TGTGCCAGCCACCTAGGGGGAGGCTATGGCTACACCTTC. Its translation: CASHLGGGYGYTF.